This T cell receptor beta chain was retrieved from a study of human T cells and chemical hapten exposure. TCRdb passed the RACE reads through MiXCR, listing each CDR3 protein once. The repertoire includes approximately 370,000 distinct CDR3 sequences, 4.5% to 7% of them detected once, and around 8.8% sits in the top ten. J was trimmed by 6 bases and V by 5 bases; bases with no gene match: 8. The CDR3 contains 15 residues. The time point denotes: pre-sensitization, week 0. This sample's treatment: therapeutic diphenylcyclopropenone sensitization with weekly scalp DPC. This clonotype was counted many times.

V and J are TRBV12-3 or TRBV12-4 and TRBJ2-2, with 8 bases that match TRBD2. The clonotype comes from a woman aged 18-30 years with alopecia areata. Some clones in this sample may be carry-over from other donors' samples. Specimen: whole blood, collected in connection with sensitization to the hapten diphenylcyclopropenone (DPC). The CDR3 loop is CASSLSGGIAGELFF. The DNA of the CDR3 is TGTGCCAGCAGTCTCAGCGGGGGTATTGCCGGGGAGCTGTTTTTT.